This T cell receptor beta chain was sequenced in a study of T cells in localized non-small cell lung cancer. Study observations and caveats: Tumor trailed uninvolved adjacent lung in T cell clonality, which peaked there. Higher adjacent-lung clonality was associated with shorter survival. Sequencing was restricted to one tumor region; therefore, heterogeneity remains possible. Researchers found a median around 58 of the top 100 tumor clones in adjacent lung.

With regard to this clone: The antigen remains unidentified.

Sequencing was performed with immunoSEQ multiplex PCR; in TCRdb, only in-frame clones are kept and a portion is missing. The data hold roughly 20,000 clones, with 88% observed a single time. V lost 4 bases and J 7 bases, leaving 11 bases between the germline ends. The CDR3 is 13 residues long. The germline CDR1 and CDR2 sequences are WSHSY and SAAADI. The rearrangement joins TRBV10-2 to TRBJ2-1, with D possibly being TRBD2 (5 bases). This TCR was recovered from a male donor at least 60 years old with stage II lung adenocarcinoma. The starting material was peripheral blood mononuclear cells, obtained before any cancer treatment. The CDR3 protein is CASSGLAGNEQFF. In DNA form, the CDR3 reads TGCGCCAGCAGTGGGCTAGCAGGAAATGAGCAGTTCTTC.